These T cell receptor beta chains were read from a single sample in a study of neurological immune-mediated disorders. TCRdb recomputed calls from the 5' RACE reads with MiXCR, one row per CDR3 protein. The sample has 40,000 to 50,000 distinct CDR3 sequences; roughly 2.5% are singletons. Sequenced input: PBMCs. These receptors originate from a man in his thirties or forties with multiple sclerosis. CDR3s include the opening cysteine and the closing phenylalanine or tryptophan. A D gene is named only where the DNA matches it firmly. Not all rows give a size; the values are once, few, many and, for expanded clones, a class.

clone_size j_call v_call d_call cdr3_aa cdr3_nt
many TRBJ1-1 TRBV19 - CATGINRNTEAFF TGTGCCACCGGTATCAACCGGAACACTGAAGCTTTCTTT
many TRBJ2-3 TRBV20-1 TRBD2 CSARKPLAGSPTDTQYF TGCAGTGCTAGGAAACCGCTAGCGGGTAGCCCCACAGATACGCAGTATTTT
many TRBJ2-5 TRBV5-1 - CASSLPAGETQYF TGCGCCAGCAGCCTCCCGGCCGGAGAGACCCAGTACTTC
- TRBJ2-5 TRBV20-1 - CSAIRAKETQYF TGCAGTGCTATACGGGCTAAAGAGACCCAGTACTTC
many TRBJ2-5 TRBV6-5 TRBD1 CASSLDRGGETQYF TGTGCCAGCAGCTTGGACAGGGGGGGGGAGACCCAGTACTTC
many TRBJ2-1 TRBV12-3/TRBV12-4 TRBD1 CASSRQGYEQFF TGTGCCAGCAGCCGACAGGGGTATGAGCAGTTCTTC
many TRBJ2-1 TRBV10-3 TRBD1 CAISVTGTGDNEQFF TGTGCCATCAGTGTGACCGGGACAGGGGACAATGAGCAGTTCTTC
many TRBJ2-3 TRBV12-3/TRBV12-4 TRBD2 CASSSTSGGLSTDTQYF TGTGCCAGCAGCTCTACTAGCGGGGGGCTGAGCACAGATACGCAGTATTTT
many TRBJ2-7 TRBV20-1 - CSVFSASYEQYF TGCAGTGTTTTTAGCGCCTCCTACGAGCAGTACTTC
many TRBJ2-1 TRBV7-6 TRBD2 CASSLDASGGLDEQFF TGTGCCAGCAGCTTAGATGCGAGCGGGGGGCTGGATGAGCAGTTCTTC
- TRBJ2-5 TRBV11-2 TRBD1 CASSLGFGADREETQYF TGTGCCAGCAGCTTAGGCTTTGGGGCGGACAGGGAAGAGACCCAGTACTTC
many TRBJ2-3 TRBV11-2 - CASSFWGRVTDTQYF TGTGCCAGCAGCTTTTGGGGGCGGGTAACAGATACGCAGTATTTT
many TRBJ2-7 TRBV20-1 TRBD2 CSARDPGLAGGRAEEQYF TGCAGTGCTAGAGATCCGGGACTAGCGGGAGGGCGAGCGGAGGAGCAGTACTTC
many TRBJ2-7 TRBV2 TRBD1 CASSTTGSRSEEQYF TGTGCCAGCAGTACGACAGGGAGTCGTTCGGAAGAGCAGTACTTC
many TRBJ1-1 TRBV12-3/TRBV12-4 TRBD1 CASAGTGHMNTEAFF TGTGCCAGTGCCGGGACAGGGCACATGAACACTGAAGCTTTCTTT
many TRBJ1-1 TRBV20-1 - CSAREGTGTEAFF TGCAGTGCTAGAGAGGGTACAGGGACTGAAGCTTTCTTT
many TRBJ1-1 TRBV20-1 - CSARVPGAMNTEAFF TGCAGTGCTAGAGTGCCAGGGGCTATGAACACTGAAGCTTTCTTT
many TRBJ1-1 TRBV6-5 - CASSYSSSVTEAFF TGTGCCAGCAGTTACTCGAGTTCTGTCACTGAAGCTTTCTTT
many TRBJ2-6 TRBV20-1 - CSARGSLAPVGGANVLTF TGCAGTGCCAGGGGCTCACTAGCCCCGGTGGGTGGGGCCAACGTCCTGACTTTC
medium-sized TRBJ2-4 TRBV11-2 - CASTPGVAKNIQYF TGTGCCAGCACCCCGGGTGTAGCCAAAAACATTCAGTACTTC
many TRBJ1-1 TRBV28 - CASSPFGRMNTEAFF TGTGCCAGCAGTCCCTTCGGACGGATGAACACTGAAGCTTTCTTT
many TRBJ1-6 TRBV5-1 - CASSPERGLSRSPLHF TGCGCCAGCAGCCCAGAGCGGGGTCTAAGTCGTTCACCCCTCCACTTT
many TRBJ2-1 TRBV5-1 TRBD2 CASSLWTSGSGKFF TGCGCCAGCAGCTTGTGGACTAGCGGGAGTGGCAAGTTCTTC
many TRBJ2-7 TRBV28 TRBD1 CASKGQPLTVRGYEQYF TGTGCCAGCAAGGGACAGCCCCTTACCGTGCGAGGCTACGAGCAGTACTTC
- TRBJ2-6 TRBV6-2/TRBV6-3 - CASSMGAGDNVLTF TGTGCCAGCAGTATGGGGGCTGGCGACAACGTCCTGACTTTC
many TRBJ2-5 TRBV27 TRBD1 CASRLTRGAVGQGKRLETQYF TGTGCCAGCAGACTAACTAGGGGGGCCGTGGGACAGGGGAAGAGGTTGGAGACCCAGTACTTC
many TRBJ2-7 TRBV20-1 TRBD2 CSAGTSGRDYEQYF TGCAGTGCTGGGACTAGCGGGAGAGACTACGAGCAGTACTTC
many TRBJ2-2 TRBV19 - CASSKGDTLVSGELFF TGTGCCAGTAGTAAGGGGGACACGTTGGTTTCCGGGGAGCTGTTTTTT
- TRBJ1-1 TRBV7-7 - CASTPSGFAEAFF TGTGCCAGCACCCCCTCAGGGTTCGCTGAAGCTTTCTTT
- TRBJ2-7 TRBV28 - CASSSPDKTYEQYF TGTGCCAGCAGTTCCCCGGACAAGACCTACGAGCAGTACTTC
many TRBJ2-7 TRBV5-1 - CASSLNKYEQYF TGCGCCAGCAGCCTAAATAAGTACGAGCAGTACTTC
many TRBJ2-3 TRBV19 TRBD2 CASQGTSWTDTQYF TGTGCCAGTCAAGGGACTAGTTGGACAGATACGCAGTATTTT
many TRBJ2-1 TRBV10-3 - CAISDGGKNAYNEQFF TGTGCCATCAGTGATGGTGGGAAAAACGCCTACAATGAGCAGTTCTTC
- TRBJ2-3 TRBV3-1 TRBD2 CASSHLGTSGTDTQYF TGTGCCAGCAGCCATCTCGGGACTAGCGGCACAGATACGCAGTATTTT
many TRBJ2-7 TRBV20-1 - CSARANQGVENYF TGCAGTGCTAGAGCGAACCAAGGCGTCGAGAACTACTTC
many TRBJ2-2 TRBV20-1 TRBD2 CSARRGGRGTGELFF TGCAGTGCTAGAAGGGGCGGGAGGGGGACCGGGGAGCTGTTTTTT
many TRBJ2-5 TRBV7-2 TRBD2 CASSLASGLAGGETQYF TGTGCCAGCAGCTTAGCCTCGGGACTAGCGGGAGGAGAGACCCAGTACTTC
many TRBJ2-5 TRBV6-5 TRBD1 CASSSVGGRPGTQYF TGTGCCAGCAGCTCCGTAGGGGGCCGGCCGGGGACCCAGTACTTC
many TRBJ1-1 TRBV5-1 - CASSPTANTEAFF TGCGCCAGCAGTCCTACAGCCAACACTGAAGCTTTCTTT
many TRBJ2-7 TRBV7-2 - CASSSSGIAQYF TGTGCCAGCAGCAGCTCAGGGATAGCGCAGTACTTC
many TRBJ2-1 TRBV5-5 TRBD2 CASSPGTRGSYNEQFF TGTGCCAGCAGTCCCGGGACTAGGGGCTCCTACAATGAGCAGTTCTTC
many TRBJ1-5 TRBV12-3/TRBV12-4 TRBD1 CASSLTGDNQPQHF TGTGCCAGCAGTCTGACAGGGGACAATCAGCCCCAGCATTTT
many TRBJ1-4 TRBV4-3 - CASSQDLRSNEKLFF TGCGCCAGCAGCCAAGATCTACGCTCTAATGAAAAACTGTTTTTT
many TRBJ1-6 TRBV9 - CASSARGLDYNSPLHF TGTGCCAGCAGCGCTCGAGGCCTCGATTATAATTCACCCCTCCACTTT
few TRBJ2-1 TRBV6-6 TRBD2 CASRQSILAEKQFF TGTGCCAGCAGGCAATCCATACTAGCGGAGAAGCAGTTCTTC
many TRBJ2-4 TRBV5-1 - CASSSRDQADIQYF TGCGCCAGCAGCTCCCGGGACCAGGCGGACATTCAGTACTTC
many TRBJ1-1 TRBV11-2 - CASSPGRGEAFF TGTGCCAGCAGCCCCGGACGGGGAGAAGCTTTCTTT